One sample yielded the 32 T cell receptor beta chains listed below, sequenced in a study of patients and donors after allogeneic stem cell transplantation. TCRdb called the RT-PCR reads again in MiXCR, with one record for every CDR3 protein. The sample holds about 110,000 distinct CDR3 sequences, roughly 35% seen once. Sequencing input: blood, either unsorted or a sorted T cell fraction (not recorded which). These receptors all stem from a human donor who was either an allogeneic HSCT recipient or a stem cell or donor lymphocyte infusion donor (not recorded which). It is not recorded whose cells these are; they may come from a transplant donor.

This clonotype was observed a few times. The chain couples TRBV6-6 to TRBJ1-1; 8 bases line up with TRBD1. The CDR3 extends over 14 amino acids. Germline V gives CDR1 MNHNY, CDR2 SVGAGI (reference sequence). With 2 bases clipped from V and 3 bases from J, the junction kept 2 bases outside the gene matches. CDR3 sequence reads: CASSYTGGDTEAFF. CDR3 coding DNA: TGTGCCAGCAGTTACACAGGGGGGGACACTGAAGCTTTCTTT.

This CDR3 is CASSLSTSGSWTDTQYF. CDR3 DNA sequence: TGTGCCAGCAGTTTATCAACTAGCGGGAGTTGGACAGATACGCAGTATTTT. This chain joins TRBV12-3 or TRBV12-4 and TRBJ2-3; 11 nucleotides agree with TRBD2. Unmatched junction bases numbered 7, after V lost 2 bases and J lost 3 bases. This CDR3 region has 17 residues.

This clonotype was counted only a few times. The V and J genes are TRBV28 and TRBJ2-5; maybe TRBD2 (6 bases). V was pared by 7 bases and J by 4 bases, with 13 bases between. Germline V gene data show CDR1 as MDHEN and CDR2 as SYDVKM. The CDR3 spans 13 residues. The CDR3 DNA reads TGTGCCAGCACCGTCCGGGGGATAGAGACCCAGTACTTC. Translating gives CASTVRGIETQYF.

CDR3 sequence (DNA): TGTGCCAGCAGCTTGGCTAGCGGGAGACCCTCCTACAATGAGCAGTTCTTC. Translation gives CASSLASGRPSYNEQFF. The chain links TRBV11-2 to TRBJ2-1; 10 bases are shared with TRBD2. The CDR3 sequence is 17 residues long. V lost 3 bases, J lost 0 bases, and 5 bases stayed unmatched. The germline gives CDR1 SGHAT, CDR2 FQNNGV. The full variable domain, rest sourced from reference TRBV11-2 and TRBJ2-1, is EAGVAQSPRYKIIEKRQSVAFWCNPISGHATLYWYQQILGQGPKLLIQFQNNGVVDDSQLPKDRFSAERLKGVDSTLKIQPAKLEDSAVYLCASSLASGRPSYNEQFFGPGTRLTVL.

The rearrangement links TRBV27 to TRBJ2-3; 8 nucleotides line up with TRBD1. The germline CDR1 and CDR2 sequences are MNHEY and SMNVEV (reference sequence). The V and J ends lost 5 bases and 4 bases, in that order; junction bases with no gene match: 8. The CDR3 consists of 15 residues. Here the CDR3 reads CASSHRGQGADTQYF. As DNA, the CDR3 is TGTGCCAGCAGTCATCGAGGACAGGGAGCAGATACGCAGTATTTT.

The rearrangement joins TRBV7-8 to TRBJ1-1; D is undetermined. CDR1 and CDR2 (germline): SGHVS, FQNEAQ. V lost 4 bases to trimming and J lost 1 base, with 13 bases between them. This CDR3 spans 15 amino acids. CDR3 bases: TGTGCCAGCAGCTGGTATTCAGAAGGGAACACTGAAGCTTTCTTT. Protein: CASSWYSEGNTEAFF.

This clonotype has a handful of counts. V and J are TRBV6-5 and TRBJ1-3, with a weak D call TRBD1 (5 bases). Per germline, CDR1 MNHEY and CDR2 SVGAGI. The V and J ends lost 6 bases and 0 bases respectively, with 6 bases between them. This CDR3 spans 13 amino acids. The chain's CDR3 is CASRDNSGNTIYF. In DNA form, the CDR3 reads TGTGCCAGCAGGGACAACTCTGGAAACACCATATATTTT.

This clonotype was detected a few times. This chain connects TRBV7-9 to TRBJ1-1; D remains ambiguous. Germline loops: CDR1 SEHNR, CDR2 FQNEAQ (reference sequence). The CDR3 consists of 12 residues. V was shortened by 6 bases and J by 1 base, with 6 bases between the two germline ends. DNA for the CDR3: TGTGCCAGCAGAGGGAAGAACACTGAAGCTTTCTTT. This translates into CASRGKNTEAFF. Full variable domain (remainder filled in from reference TRBV7-9 and TRBJ1-1): DTGVSQNPRHKITKRGQNVTFRCDPISEHNRLYWYRQTLGQGPEFLTYFQNEAQLEKSRLLSDRFSAERPKGSFSTLEIQRTEQGDSAMYLCASRGKNTEAFFGQGTRLTVV.

V and J are TRBV7-9 and TRBJ1-3; D remains ambiguous. CDR1 is SEHNR and CDR2 is FQNEAQ in the germline V gene (reference sequence). Trimming left V 6 bases short and J 8 bases short, with 14 bases between. This CDR3 is built from 13 residues. The DNA of the CDR3 is TGTGCCAGCAGTCCTCCTCTACCTTACACCATATATTTT. Amino acids: CASSPPLPYTIYF.

This sequence joins TRBV7-2 and TRBJ1-1; D remains ambiguous. The CDR3 totals 14 residues. Germline V lookup: CDR1 SGHTA, CDR2 FQGNSA. Deletions cut 2 bases from V and 2 bases from J, with 9 bases between. The chain's CDR3 is CASSLLVVNTEAFF. CDR3 nucleotide sequence: TGTGCCAGCAGCTTACTTGTGGTAAACACTGAAGCTTTCTTT. Filled out from reference TRBV7-2 and TRBJ1-1, the complete variable domain reads GAGVSQSPSNKVTEKGKDVELRCDPISGHTALYWYRQSLGQGLEFLIYFQGNSAPDKSGLPSDRFSAERTGGSVSTLTIQRTQQEDSAVYLCASSLLVVNTEAFFGQGTRLTVV.

As concerns this clonotype: Germline and junction disagree at one end, which may indicate a read error. The chain employs TRBV7-9 and TRBJ2-2; TRBD2 is a possible D gene (5 bases). Germline CDR1 SEHNR, CDR2 FQNEAQ (reference sequence). CDR3 size: 13 residues. CDR3 nucleotide sequence: TGTGCCAGCAGAGCCGGAGAAACCGGGGAGCTGTTTTTC. This encodes CASRAGETGELFF.

The rearrangement uses TRBV5-1 and TRBJ1-1; 7 bases are shared with TRBD1. The CDR3 spans 14 residues. CDR1 and CDR2 (germline): SGHRS, YFSETQ. J was trimmed by 12 bases and V by 4 bases; bases with no gene match: 15. The CDR3 here is CASSATGLGSGPFF. CDR3 bases: TGCGCCAGCAGCGCGACAGGGCTGGGTAGTGGGCCTTTCTTT.

The rearrangement links TRBV29-1 to TRBJ2-1; D is unclear. CDR3 length: 12 residues. Germline V gene sequence: CDR1 SQVTM, CDR2 ANQGSEA. V was shortened by 8 bases and J by 7 bases, with 15 bases between the two germline ends. The CDR3 region has the DNA TGCAGCTCGCGCGAGTCGCCTAATGAGCAGTTCTTC. It translates to CSSRESPNEQFF.

J is TRBJ2-1 and V is TRBV7-2; a possible D gene is TRBD2 (5 bases). The V end was cut by 1 base, the J end by 9 bases, with 16 bases between. The CDR3 extends over 15 amino acids. Germline V gene data show CDR1 as SGHTA and CDR2 as FQGNSA. The CDR3 loop is CASSLGGGRRSEQFF. For the CDR3, the DNA is TGTGCCAGCAGCTTAGGCGGTGGGAGAAGGAGTGAGCAGTTCTTC.

This clonotype was counted only a few times. In DNA, the CDR3 is TGTGCCAGTGGGCAGGGGTATCCCTACGAGCAGTACTTC. As protein: CASGQGYPYEQYF. This sequence joins TRBV25-1 and TRBJ2-7; D is perhaps TRBD1 (6 bases). Between the trimmed V and J ends, which lost 9 bases and 2 bases, there was a span of 14 bases. Germline assignment: CDR1 MGHDK and CDR2 SYGVNS. The CDR3 runs 13 residues.

V is TRBV15 and J is TRBJ2-6; no clear D. The germline V and J ends were trimmed by 3 bases and 9 bases, with 6 bases remaining between them. Germline values: CDR1 LNHNV, CDR2 YYDKDF (reference sequence). The length of the CDR3 is 12 residues. The CDR3 DNA reads TGTGCCACCAGCAGCCCAGACAACGTCCTGACTTTC. Amino acid sequence: CATSSPDNVLTF.

Many counts were recorded for this clonotype. The rearrangement joins TRBV12-3 or TRBV12-4 to TRBJ1-2; D may be TRBD1 (5 bases). The CDR3 loop spans 12 amino acids. V was cut by 5 bases and J by 8 bases, with 12 bases left in between. CDR3 nucleotide sequence: TGTGCCAGCAGTCCACGACAGACGGGCTACACCTTC. It is translated as CASSPRQTGYTF.

This chain connects TRBV5-6 to TRBJ1-2, with 8 bases fitting TRBD1. From germline, CDR1 is SGHDT and CDR2 YYEEEE. The CDR3 consists of 15 residues. V dropped 2 bases and J dropped 4; count of bases not matched to a gene: 7. CDR3 nucleotide sequence: TGTGCCAGCAGCTTAGCCGGGACAGGCGTCTATGGCTACACCTTC. It specifies CASSLAGTGVYGYTF.

J is TRBJ2-5 and V is TRBV24-1; no definite D call. The V gene lost 5 bases and the J gene lost 1 base, with 4 bases spanning the gap. Germline values: CDR1 KGHDR, CDR2 SFDVKD. The CDR3 consists of 12 residues. The DNA of the CDR3 is TGTGCCACCAGTGCATTCCAAGAGACCCAGTACTTC. Its translation: CATSAFQETQYF.

The chain couples TRBV20-1 to TRBJ2-7; 8 bases map to TRBD2. The V gene's germline CDR1 is DFQATT and CDR2 SNEGSKA (reference sequence). The trim removed 4 bases at V and 4 bases at J, leaving 9 bases unmatched. CDR3 length: 14 residues. CDR3 nucleotide sequence: TGCAGTGCTATTAGACTAGCGAGAATTTACGAGCAGTACTTC. This gives the protein CSAIRLARIYEQYF.

This clonotype was seen at least ten times. The chain couples TRBV4-3 to TRBJ1-1, with D unresolved. V dropped 0 bases and J dropped 8 bases, with 13 bases sitting between them. The CDR3 extends over 14 amino acids. Germline CDR1 LGHNA, CDR2 YSLEER. CDR3 region: CASSQDLAGSEAFF. The CDR3 DNA sequence: TGCGCCAGCAGCCAAGATTTGGCGGGGAGCGAAGCTTTCTTT.

The rearrangement links TRBV10-3 to TRBJ2-5; D may be TRBD1 or TRBD2 (5 bases each). The CDR3 consists of 15 residues. Germline CDR1 and CDR2: ENHRY and SYGVKD. V was clipped by 11 bases and J by 5 bases, with 24 bases between them. The CDR3 loop is CAARSTLRGRETQYF. In nucleotides, the CDR3 is TGTGCCGCTCGGTCGACCTTGAGGGGTCGGGAGACCCAGTACTTC.

The CDR3 DNA sequence: TGTGCCAGCAGCCCCTCACAGGGGTTTTCACCCCTCCACTTT. Its translation: CASSPSQGFSPLHF. V gene TRBV7-9 combines with J gene TRBJ1-6; TRBD1 aligns across 7 bases. Germline V gives CDR1 SEHNR, CDR2 FQNEAQ (reference sequence). CDR3 size: 14 residues. The V and J ends lost 5 bases and 9 bases, in that order; junction bases with no gene match: 7.

The gene calls are TRBV10-3 and TRBJ2-1, with a possible D match to TRBD2 (6 bases). Trimming took 0 bases from V and 2 from J, leaving 11 bases between them. Germline V gene sequence: CDR1 ENHRY, CDR2 SYGVKD. The CDR3 is 16 residues long. DNA for the CDR3: TGTGCCATCAGTGAGTCGCGGGGCGGGGCCTACAATGAGCAGTTCTTC. It is translated as CAISESRGGAYNEQFF.

This clonotype was seen a handful of times. The V gene is TRBV5-6, the J gene TRBJ1-1; D is ambiguous. There are 13 residues in the CDR3. Trimming took 0 bases from V and 6 from J, leaving 9 bases between them. From germline, CDR1 is SGHDT and CDR2 YYEEEE. The CDR3 is CASSLAPSAEAFF. DNA for the CDR3: TGTGCCAGCAGCTTGGCCCCAAGCGCTGAAGCTTTCTTT.

This rearrangement joins TRBV28 to TRBJ2-1; D remains ambiguous. Germline-derived CDR1 and CDR2 are MDHEN and SYDVKM. The CDR3 is 14 residues long. V shed 4 bases and J shed 0 bases, with 7 bases lying between them. CDR3 coding DNA: TGTGCCAGCAGTTGGCGGAGCTCCTACAATGAGCAGTTCTTC. Amino acid sequence: CASSWRSSYNEQFF. Together with reference TRBV28 and TRBJ2-1, the CDR3 gives the full variable domain: DVKVTQSSRYLVKRTGEKVFLECVQDMDHENMFWYRQDPGLGLRLIYFSYDVKMKEKGDIPEGYSVSREKKERFSLILESASTNQTSMYLCASSWRSSYNEQFFGPGTRLTVL.

The chain is built from TRBV10-3 and TRBJ2-1; D is unclear. The germline V gene has CDR1 ENHRY and CDR2 SYGVKD. The CDR3 covers 14 residues. V was trimmed by 4 bases and J by 7 bases, leaving 14 bases between them. The CDR3 bases are TGTGCCATCAGTGCATCAAACATTAGGAATGAGCAGTTCTTC. Its translation: CAISASNIRNEQFF.

J is TRBJ2-7 and V is TRBV27, with TRBD1 matching over 8 bases. The CDR3 is 15 amino acids. Germline CDR1 is MNHEY and CDR2 is SMNVEV (reference sequence). After removal of 6 bases from V and 2 bases from J, the junction contained 9 bases not matched to a gene. The CDR3: CASSPRTGFAYEQYF. In nucleotides, the CDR3 is TGTGCCAGCAGCCCTAGGACAGGGTTTGCCTACGAGCAGTACTTC.

V gene TRBV6-6 combines with J gene TRBJ2-7; D gene unclear. CDR3 length: 15 residues. CDR1 and CDR2 from the germline V gene are MNHNY and SVGAGI (reference sequence). Between the trimmed V and J ends, which lost 0 bases and 9 bases, there was a span of 18 bases. CDR3 in amino acids: CASSYSIETLDRQYF. For the CDR3, the DNA is TGTGCCAGCAGTTACTCAATCGAGACATTGGATAGGCAGTACTTC.

This clonotype turned up a few times. The chain links TRBV20-1 to TRBJ2-1, with 11 bases aligning to TRBD2. This CDR3 region has 13 residues. Trimming cost V 4 bases and J 7 bases; bases outside gene matches: 3. Germline V CDR1 and CDR2: DFQATT, SNEGSKA (reference sequence). The CDR3 DNA sequence: TGCAGTGCTACCGGGACTAGCGGTAATGAGCAGTTCTTC. Residues: CSATGTSGNEQFF.

This chain links TRBV7-9 with TRBJ2-7; perhaps TRBD2 as D (5 bases). Trimming removed 5 bases at V and 3 bases at J, with 8 bases between. CDR3 length: 12 residues. Germline V CDR1 and CDR2: SEHNR, FQNEAQ (reference sequence). The CDR3 loop reads CASSQRVYEQYF. Written as DNA, the CDR3 is TGTGCCAGCAGCCAGAGGGTCTACGAGCAGTACTTC. Based on the CDR3 plus reference TRBV7-9 and TRBJ2-7, the full variable domain is DTGVSQNPRHKITKRGQNVTFRCDPISEHNRLYWYRQTLGQGPEFLTYFQNEAQLEKSRLLSDRFSAERPKGSFSTLEIQRTEQGDSAMYLCASSQRVYEQYFGPGTRLTVT.

The rearrangement uses TRBV3-1 and TRBJ2-1; the D gene is possibly TRBD1 (6 bases). Trimming removed 7 bases at V and 12 bases at J, with 22 bases between. The germline V gene has CDR1 LGHDT and CDR2 YNNKEL (reference sequence). The CDR3 loop spans 14 amino acids. The DNA of the CDR3 is TGTGCCAGCACCCACACCCCGGGACACCCGACGCAGTTCTTC. Its protein product is CASTHTPGHPTQFF.